These T cell receptor beta chains were read from a single sample in a study of CD8+ T cells in alopecia areata. Sequenced by immunoSEQ multiplex PCR; TCRdb stores in-frame clones only, minus some. The table includes under 350,000 clones, about three fifths detected once. Sequencing used CD4+ T cells sorted from blood, obtained at week 24, from a patient treated with tofacitinib. The receptor source for this set is a human donor with alopecia areata. CDR3s include the opening cysteine and the closing phenylalanine or tryptophan. A D gene is named only where the DNA matches it firmly. Only part of the rows carry a size: once, few, many, or a class if the clone is expanded.

V,D,size,J,CDR3,DNA
TRBV5-1,-,-,TRBJ2-6,CASSFSGSGANVLTF,TGCGCCAGCAGCTTTAGCGGTAGTGGGGCCAACGTCCTGACTTTC
TRBV9,-,-,TRBJ2-7,CASSVGGQTIDEQYF,TGTGCCAGCAGCGTAGGTGGACAGACGATTGACGAGCAGTACTTC
TRBV29-1,-,few,TRBJ1-2,CSVVPRTLARGYTF,TGCAGCGTTGTACCTCGGACACTGGCTCGAGGCTACACCTTC
TRBV15,-,-,TRBJ2-3,CATSERGTDTQYF,TGTGCCACTTCTGAGCGGGGCACAGATACGCAGTATTTT
TRBV7-9,-,-,TRBJ2-7,CASSLVTEYEQYF,TGTGCCAGCAGCTTAGTGACGGAATACGAGCAGTACTTC
TRBV10-3,TRBD1,many,TRBJ1-1,CAIRATGITEAFF,TGTGCCATCAGAGCGACAGGGATCACTGAAGCTTTCTTT
TRBV2,TRBD2,-,TRBJ2-5,CASSESISGGLQETQYF,TGTGCCAGCAGTGAGTCCATTAGCGGGGGTCTCCAAGAGACCCAGTACTTC
TRBV7-2,-,-,TRBJ2-3,CASSLARPSTDTQYF,TGTGCCAGCAGCTTAGCCCGCCCTAGCACAGATACGCAGTATTTT
TRBV10-3,TRBD2,-,TRBJ2-5,CAISEWAGGNQETQYF,TGTGCCATCAGTGAGTGGGCGGGAGGGAACCAAGAGACCCAGTACTTC
TRBV18,-,-,TRBJ2-7,CASSPRRGYEQYF,TGTGCCAGCTCACCACGGAGAGGGTACGAGCAGTACTTC
TRBV7-9,-,once,TRBJ1-1,CASSLSGSLAEAFF,TGTGCCAGCAGTTTAAGTGGGAGCCTGGCTGAAGCTTTCTTT
TRBV28,-,-,TRBJ1-5,CATGWGGNQPQHF,TGTGCCACCGGGTGGGGGGGCAATCAGCCCCAGCATTTT
TRBV27,TRBD1,few,TRBJ1-1,CASSSRGLRSPAFF,TGTGCCAGCAGTTCCAGGGGGCTGAGATCTCCAGCTTTCTTT
TRBV6-6,TRBD2,-,TRBJ2-1,CASSSESGGSYNEQFF,TGTGCCAGCAGTTCAGAAAGCGGGGGCTCCTACAATGAGCAGTTCTTC
TRBV2,-,-,TRBJ2-7,CASSEVWVSNF,TGTGCCAGCAGTGAGGTCTGGGTGTCAAACTTC
TRBV20-1,TRBD1,-,TRBJ1-1,CSASGQGEAFF,TGCAGTGCCTCCGGACAGGGTGAAGCTTTCTTT
TRBV7-9,TRBD2,-,TRBJ2-1,CASSKTSGGAFRSYNEQFF,TGTGCCAGCAGCAAGACTAGCGGGGGGGCCTTTCGTTCCTACAATGAGCAGTTCTTC
TRBV9,TRBD1,-,TRBJ2-7,CASSVAPTGGLYEQYF,TGTGCCAGCAGCGTAGCCCCCACAGGGGGCCTGTACGAGCAGTACTTC
TRBV9,-,-,TRBJ1-6,CASSVDGSQHSPLHF,TGTGCCAGCAGCGTGGACGGCTCCCAACATTCACCCCTCCACTTT
TRBV29-1,-,-,TRBJ2-6,CSVKSGVTGANVLTF,TGCAGCGTCAAATCCGGGGTCACTGGGGCCAACGTCCTGACTTTC
TRBV30,-,-,TRBJ2-3,CAWSVVAQSTDTQYF,TGTGCCTGGAGTGTCGTTGCCCAGAGCACAGATACGCAGTATTTT
TRBV5-1,-,-,TRBJ2-5,CASSFAETQYF,TGCGCCAGCAGCTTCGCCGAGACCCAGTACTTC
TRBV2,TRBD1,once,TRBJ1-2,CASRGTGQGNGYTF,TGTGCCAGCAGGGGGACAGGGCAAGGAAATGGCTACACCTTC
TRBV29-1,TRBD1,few,TRBJ1-1,CSVQGGKNTEAFF,TGCAGCGTCCAGGGGGGCAAGAACACTGAAGCTTTCTTT
TRBV29-1,TRBD1,-,TRBJ1-3,CSVAGTVSGNTIYF,TGCAGCGTTGCGGGGACAGTCTCTGGAAACACCATATATTTT
TRBV19,-,-,TRBJ2-5,CASSTGVRETQYF,TGTGCCAGTAGTACGGGGGTACGAGAGACCCAGTACTTC
TRBV29-1,-,-,TRBJ2-7,CSVEWRGPGPYEQYF,TGCAGCGTTGAATGGAGGGGGCCCGGCCCCTACGAGCAGTACTTC
TRBV29-1,-,few,TRBJ2-5,CSVADQETQYF,TGCAGCGTTGCGGATCAAGAGACCCAGTACTTC
TRBV27,-,-,TRBJ1-6,CASSRQRESPPLHF,TGTGCCAGCTCCAGGCAGCGGGAGAGTCCACCCCTCCACTTT
TRBV7-2,-,few,TRBJ2-3,CASRAGTDTQYF,TGTGCCAGCAGGGCGGGCACAGATACGCAGTATTTT
TRBV30,TRBD1,once,TRBJ2-1,CAWSKPRQGTSYNEQFF,TGTGCCTGGAGTAAGCCCAGACAGGGGACTTCCTACAATGAGCAGTTCTTC
TRBV30,-,-,TRBJ2-2,CAWRENTGELFF,TGTGCCTGGAGGGAAAACACCGGGGAGCTGTTTTTT
TRBV5-6,-,few,TRBJ2-7,CASRLQGRGTYEQYF,TGTGCCAGCAGACTTCAGGGGAGGGGGACCTACGAGCAGTACTTC
TRBV7-9,-,once,TRBJ1-2,CASSLAENYGYTF,TGTGCCAGCAGCTTAGCGGAGAACTATGGCTACACCTTC
TRBV2,-,few,TRBJ2-3,CASTLTRNADTQYF,TGTGCCAGCACCCTTACTAGAAACGCAGATACGCAGTATTTT
TRBV7-2,TRBD2,-,TRBJ2-5,CASSRTSAGQETQYF,TGTGCCAGCAGCCGGACTAGCGCGGGGCAAGAGACCCAGTACTTC
TRBV23-1,TRBD1,few,TRBJ1-5,CASSRGTVNQPQHF,TGCGCCAGCAGCCGCGGGACAGTCAATCAGCCCCAGCATTTT
TRBV7-8,-,-,TRBJ1-2,CASSPQGQGLYGYTF,TGTGCCAGCAGCCCGCAGGGGCAGGGGCTCTATGGCTACACCTTC
TRBV27,TRBD1,-,TRBJ1-1,CASSFARDREAFF,TGTGCCAGCAGCTTTGCCCGGGACAGGGAAGCTTTCTTT
TRBV18,-,-,TRBJ1-2,CASSPTGRYGYTF,TGTGCCAGCTCACCCACAGGGCGGTATGGCTACACCTTC
TRBV20-1,-,-,TRBJ1-2,CSAGQPPGYTF,TGCAGTGCTGGGCAGCCCCCTGGCTACACCTTC
TRBV30,TRBD1,few,TRBJ1-1,CAWSTWTGRTEAFF,TGTGCCTGGAGCACCTGGACAGGGCGGACTGAAGCTTTCTTT
TRBV16,TRBD1,few,TRBJ1-1,CASSQIGTAAFF,TGTGCCAGCAGCCAAATCGGGACAGCAGCTTTCTTT
TRBV11-1,-,-,TRBJ1-4,CASSAGGGEKLFF,TGTGCCAGCAGCGCCGGGGGAGGTGAAAAACTGTTTTTT
TRBV29-1,-,few,TRBJ1-1,CSPGGNTEAFF,TGCTCACCCGGAGGGAACACTGAAGCTTTCTTT
TRBV9,TRBD1,-,TRBJ1-1,CASSGRDSSEAFF,TGTGCCAGCAGCGGCCGGGACAGTTCTGAAGCTTTCTTT
TRBV9,TRBD1,-,TRBJ1-6,CASSPRAGTGYNSPLHF,TGTGCCAGCAGCCCCCGTGCAGGGACAGGGTATAATTCACCCCTCCACTTT
TRBV13,-,few,TRBJ1-1,CASRSGGMNTEAFF,TGTGCCAGCAGGTCCGGAGGGATGAACACTGAAGCTTTCTTT
TRBV4-1,TRBD1,-,TRBJ1-2,CASSQEGTGVGYTF,TGCGCCAGCAGCCAAGAGGGGACAGGGGTTGGCTACACCTTC
TRBV5-1,TRBD2,few,TRBJ2-1,CASSPTSGGVLYNEQFF,TGCGCCAGCAGCCCCACTAGCGGGGGGGTCCTCTACAATGAGCAGTTCTTC
TRBV6-5,-,-,TRBJ2-6,CASSYSVNSGANVLTF,TGTGCCAGCAGTTACTCGGTGAACTCTGGGGCCAACGTCCTGACTTTC
TRBV18,TRBD2,-,TRBJ2-1,CASSPPSGTSGLDEQFF,TGTGCCAGCTCACCACCCTCCGGGACTAGCGGGTTGGATGAGCAGTTCTTC
TRBV5-1,-,-,TRBJ2-7,CASSVGSSYEQYF,TGCGCCAGCAGCGTAGGGTCTTCCTACGAGCAGTACTTC
TRBV6-1,TRBD1,-,TRBJ2-7,CASRLRDRVREQYF,TGTGCCAGCAGGCTCCGGGACAGGGTGCGAGAGCAGTACTTC
TRBV7-2,TRBD1,-,TRBJ1-1,CASSFGQGANTEAFF,TGTGCCAGCAGCTTCGGACAGGGCGCCAACACTGAAGCTTTCTTT
TRBV7-2,-,-,TRBJ2-2,CASSPETATTGELFF,TGTGCCAGCAGCCCTGAGACGGCAACCACCGGGGAGCTGTTTTTT
TRBV28,-,few,TRBJ2-3,CASSLGLTRSADTQYF,TGTGCCAGCAGTTTAGGTCTGACCCGGTCGGCAGATACGCAGTATTTT